The entry below describes one T cell receptor beta chain. Source study methods: Amplification from reference gene primers served as the basis for estimated nucleated cell counts. Some clones are missing from TCRdb's copy, which holds only in-frame ones; the method was immunoSEQ multiplex PCR. V, J and clone size derive from that table, while D and trimming were established from the DNA sequence. The sample lists 130,000 or so clones, 70% to 90% seen once, with 10% to 13% in the top ten. CDR1 SNHLY and CDR2 FYNNEI come from the germline V gene. V was clipped by 3 bases and J by 7 bases, with 16 bases between them. The CDR3 contains 14 residues. The data were taken from a study of blood T cell repertoires in COVID-19. Looking at the study overall: COVID-19 samples from acute and convalescent phases originated in the United States, Italy and Spain. T cells, B-cell-depleted T cells, or PBMCs supplied cDNA or gDNA.

Input material: peripheral blood. The rearrangement links TRBV2 to TRBJ2-7; D is unresolved. The TCR sequence derives from a man aged 50-59 years with acute or convalescent COVID-19. The CDR3 region has the DNA TGTGCCAGCAGTGATCTCAGGCTTACGTTGGAGCAGTACTTC. Translated: CASSDLRLTLEQYF. Using reference TRBV2 and TRBJ2-7 for the parts outside the CDR3, the full variable domain is EPEVTQTPSHQVTQMGQEVILRCVPISNHLYFYWYRQILGQKVEFLVSFYNNEISEKSEIFDDQFSVERPDGSNFTLKIRSTKLEDSAMYFCASSDLRLTLEQYFGPGTRLTVT.